A selection of T cell receptor beta chains follows, all from one sample in a study of blood T cell repertoires in COVID-19. This table comes from immunoSEQ multiplex PCR, and its TCRdb copy is limited to in-frame clones, with some not included. This table holds about 140,000 clones, about nine tenths found once. Sequenced material: peripheral blood. These receptors were obtained from a man aged 50-59 years with active or convalescent COVID-19. CDR3s include the opening cysteine and the closing phenylalanine or tryptophan.

cdr3_aa,v_call
CAIRNGTGIEKLFF,TRBV10-3
CASSSGGGNTEAFF,TRBV7-3
CATSDFSGTEAFF,TRBV24-1
CASSLATGGRGETQYF,TRBV7-6
CASSSSSTKNIQYF,TRBV28
CASSWGQGLTTNEKLFF,TRBV5-5
CASSLTGFGQPQHF,TRBV5-1
CASSQDLRADEQFF,TRBV4-3
CASSWGQPNYGYTF,TRBV7-2
CASSRMGGANEQYF,TRBV4-1
CASSELGLFTGELFF,TRBV2
CASSQPGQIKIAGNTIYF,TRBV28
CATSEPTGQGLYEQYF,TRBV24-1
CASSVVGTTTDTQYF,TRBV9
CSVRTGRNTGELFF,TRBV29-1
CAISESRGQGSSYNSPLHF,TRBV10-3
CASSEMVGRVYNEQFF,TRBV6-1
CASSYRLAEAYEQYF,TRBV6-2/TRBV6-3
CSVRTGATEAFF,TRBV29-1
CASSPTGGTPYEQYF,TRBV5-1
CASGLADRVDTQYF,TRBV11-2
CASAVGGSYEQYF,TRBV5-4
CASSLSGRNIQYF,TRBV3-1/TRBV3-2
CASSLYRQGAVNEQYF,TRBV7-9
CASSLSRQAKLFF,TRBV3-1/TRBV3-2
CASVYGTGTGGAKSYF,TRBV27
CASAAGTSLTDTQYF,TRBV28
CASSQWTSGKETQYF,TRBV3-1/TRBV3-2
CASSGQGGEWSDTQYF,TRBV6-1
CASTLFLAGVREQFF,TRBV6-5
CASSYSRFKETQYF,TRBV6-2/TRBV6-3
CASVPLAGGPHTQYF,TRBV5-1
CASSNLGRAFVTEAFF,TRBV21-1
CAISVSSANLNTEAFF,TRBV10-3
CASSFGTSGKSPDTQYF,TRBV5-1
CASSTLPGQGRSDGYTF,TRBV19
CAWTSAGFSYNSPLHF,TRBV30
CASSFDWNYNSPLHF,TRBV5-5
CASSLGGGASPLDF,TRBV7-2
CASGAGGGGDEQYF,TRBV7-6
CASSDGLAGNTDTQYF,TRBV9
CSVGGRETQYF,TRBV29-1